These 26 T cell receptor beta chains came from one sample sequenced in a study of T cell changes during pregnancy in multiple sclerosis. Libraries were prepared by immunoSEQ multiplex PCR; TCRdb keeps only in-frame clonotypes and omits some of them. The sample has tens of thousands of clones; 90% are singletons. The sample in question was CD8+ T cells from peripheral blood mononuclear cells, obtained in the first trimester of pregnancy. These receptors originate from a female donor with multiple sclerosis, enrolled in a pregnancy study.

This chain uses TRBV7-9 with TRBJ1-1, with D possibly being TRBD1 (5 bases). Between the trimmed V and J ends, which lost 1 base and 5 bases, there was a span of 11 bases. Looked up from germline, CDR1 is SEHNR and CDR2 is FQNEAQ (reference sequence). The CDR3 consists of 14 residues. Here the CDR3 DNA reads TGTGCCAGCAGCTTAGGTGCGGGACGGACTGAAGCTTTCTTT. Protein: CASSLGAGRTEAFF. The full variable domain, in which reference TRBV7-9 and TRBJ1-1 provide the parts outside the CDR3, is DTGVSQNPRHKITKRGQNVTFRCDPISEHNRLYWYRQTLGQGPEFLTYFQNEAQLEKSRLLSDRFSAERPKGSFSTLEIQRTEQGDSAMYLCASSLGAGRTEAFFGQGTRLTVV.

The rearrangement links TRBV28 to TRBJ2-1, with 7 bases lining up with TRBD2. Per germline, CDR1 MDHEN and CDR2 SYDVKM. V was clipped by 8 bases and J by 2 bases; unmatched bases: 12. The CDR3 sequence is 16 residues long. This CDR3 is CASVSGGRGAYNEQFF. CDR3 in DNA: TGTGCCAGCGTATCAGGCGGCCGGGGGGCCTACAATGAGCAGTTCTTC.

The rearrangement joins TRBV7-2 to TRBJ1-2; D unclear. The CDR3 contains 12 residues. Per germline, CDR1 SGHTA and CDR2 FQGNSA. Trimming took off 5 bases at V and 4 bases at J, with 8 bases between the two ends. The CDR3 region is CASSLRGYGYTF. DNA of the CDR3: TGTGCCAGCAGCCTACGTGGCTATGGCTACACCTTC.

As for this clone: Mismatch with germline at one junction end may stem from a read error. The V call is TRBV27, the J call TRBJ1-5; the D is unclear. The CDR3 runs 15 residues. Germline V gene sequence: CDR1 MNHEY, CDR2 SMNVEV (reference sequence). CDR3 DNA sequence: TGTGCCAGCAGTGTATCGTATTATAGCAATCAGCCCCAGCATTTT. Translated, it gives CASSVSYYSNQPQHF.

The CDR3 loop reads CASSFYRGNTEAFF. The CDR3 bases are TGCGCCAGCAGCTTTTACAGGGGGAACACTGAAGCTTTCTTT. V gene TRBV5-1 combines with J gene TRBJ1-1; 7 nucleotides line up with TRBD1. Germline loops: CDR1 SGHRS, CDR2 YFSETQ. The CDR3 sequence is 14 residues long. J was trimmed by 1 base and V by 2 bases; bases with no gene match: 2.

V is TRBV7-9 and J is TRBJ2-7, with 7 positions matching TRBD1. Germline V gene sequence: CDR1 SEHNR, CDR2 FQNEAQ (reference sequence). V shed 7 bases and J 1 base; nucleotides not matched to a gene: 7. This CDR3 has 14 residues. CDR3 DNA: TGTGCCAGCATTGGGACAGACACATCCTACGAGCAGTACTTC. Protein: CASIGTDTSYEQYF.

The CDR3 DNA reads TGCGCCAGCAGCCCCCGCGCTAGCGGGACCTACGAGCAGTACTTC. It codes for CASSPRASGTYEQYF. The chain has TRBV4-3 and TRBJ2-7; 9 nucleotides align to TRBD2. The V gene's germline CDR1 is LGHNA and CDR2 YSLEER. With V trimmed by 4 bases and J by 2 bases, 6 bases remained unmatched. CDR3 length: 15 amino acids.

The genes are TRBV5-6 and TRBJ1-5; tentatively, D is TRBD1 (5 bases). The CDR3 is made up of 19 amino acids. Between the trimmed V and J ends, which lost 0 bases and 0 bases, there was a span of 19 bases. CDR1 and CDR2 from the germline V gene are SGHDT and YYEEEE. As DNA, the CDR3 is TGTGCCAGCAGCTTGGGCCCGTCAGTGGGGGGGGATAGCAATCAGCCCCAGCATTTT. Its protein is CASSLGPSVGGDSNQPQHF.

This sequence joins TRBV5-4 and TRBJ2-3; D gene ambiguous. V lost 0 bases to trimming and J lost 4 bases, with 6 bases between them. Germline assignment: CDR1 SGHNT and CDR2 YYREEE (reference sequence). CDR3 length: 13 residues. The DNA for the CDR3 is TGTGCCAGCAGCTTGGTCCGCGCAGATACGCAGTATTTT. It translates to CASSLVRADTQYF.

V is TRBV7-9 and J is TRBJ2-5; D perhaps matches TRBD1 (5 bases). Per germline, CDR1 SEHNR and CDR2 FQNEAQ (reference sequence). V dropped 2 bases and J dropped 5 bases, with 18 bases sitting between them. The CDR3 runs 16 residues. CDR3: CASSLTVAGFTETQYF. The CDR3 DNA sequence: TGTGCCAGCAGCTTAACAGTCGCAGGGTTTACGGAGACCCAGTACTTC.

This chain joins TRBV7-9 and TRBJ2-5; 9 nucleotides line up with TRBD1. This CDR3 has 18 amino acids. Germline lookup yields CDR1 SEHNR and CDR2 FQNEAQ (reference sequence). The V segment lost 5 bases and the J segment 3 bases; nucleotides outside the gene matches: 16. This chain's CDR3 is CASSGRTGDATLEETQYF. CDR3 DNA sequence: TGTGCCAGCAGCGGGAGGACAGGGGACGCAACGCTAGAAGAGACCCAGTACTTC. Together with reference TRBV7-9 and TRBJ2-5, the CDR3 gives the full variable domain: DTGVSQNPRHKITKRGQNVTFRCDPISEHNRLYWYRQTLGQGPEFLTYFQNEAQLEKSRLLSDRFSAERPKGSFSTLEIQRTEQGDSAMYLCASSGRTGDATLEETQYFGPGTRLLVL.

This chain connects TRBV25-1 to TRBJ2-1, with TRBD2 identical over 7 bases. Germline CDR1 is MGHDK and CDR2 is SYGVNS. Trimming cost V 2 bases and J 1 base; bases outside gene matches: 2. The length of the CDR3 is 15 residues. The CDR3 sequence is CASSEGGSSYNEQFF. The CDR3 DNA sequence: TGTGCCAGCAGTGAAGGCGGGAGTTCCTACAATGAGCAGTTCTTC.

The rearrangement joins TRBV7-6 to TRBJ2-7; tentatively, D is TRBD1 (5 bases). Germline V CDR1 and CDR2: SGHVS, FNYEAQ. The CDR3 covers 13 residues. The V end was cut by 2 bases, the J end by 7 bases, with 12 bases between. The CDR3 region is CASSLRGSEEQYF. CDR3 DNA: TGTGCCAGCAGCTTAAGGGGTTCGGAAGAGCAGTACTTC.

The chain is built from TRBV7-6 and TRBJ2-7; 7 bases agree with TRBD2. V shed 5 bases, J shed 5 bases, and the junction held 12 bases outside the gene matches. Germline assignment: CDR1 SGHVS and CDR2 FNYEAQ. The CDR3 covers 15 residues. In nucleotides, the CDR3 is TGTGCCAGCAGCGCTAGCCCAAGGGAGGGTAACGAGCAGTACTTC. Protein product: CASSASPREGNEQYF.

Here the CDR3 reads CASGTGDRGLGGYTF. The CDR3, as DNA: TGTGCCAGTGGGACAGGGGACCGTGGGCTAGGTGGCTACACCTTC. This chain connects TRBV19 to TRBJ1-2, with 10 bases lining up with TRBD1. This CDR3 region has 15 residues. The trim removed 8 bases at V and 7 bases at J, leaving 13 bases unmatched. CDR1 is LNHDA, CDR2 SQIVND, per germline (reference sequence). Combining the CDR3 with reference TRBV19 and TRBJ1-2 gives the whole variable domain DGGITQSPKYLFRKEGQNVTLSCEQNLNHDAMYWYRQDPGQGLRLIYYSQIVNDFQKGDIAEGYSVSREKKESFPLTVTSAQKNPTAFYLCASGTGDRGLGGYTFGSGTRLTVV.

Concerning this clone: At one boundary the junction diverges from the germline segment, which might be a read error. The genes are TRBV27 and TRBJ2-1; possible D gene TRBD1, 6 bases. This CDR3 is 14 amino acids long. Germline CDR1 is MNHEY and CDR2 is SMNVEV (reference sequence). CDR3 amino acids: CASGLTGSYNEQFF. CDR3 coding DNA: TGTGCCAGCGGTTTAACAGGGTCCTACAATGAGCAGTTCTTC.

By sample share, this clone is medium-sized. The genes are TRBV28 and TRBJ2-7, with a weak D call TRBD1 (5 bases). This CDR3 region has 14 residues. Trimming took 10 bases from V and 1 from J, leaving 17 bases between them. CDR1 and CDR2 (germline): MDHEN, SYDVKM. The CDR3 DNA sequence: TGTGCCACCAACAGGTTTTCTACTTCCTACGAGCAGTACTTC. Protein product: CATNRFSTSYEQYF.

The V gene is TRBV28, the J gene TRBJ2-4, with D possibly being TRBD2 (7 bases). CDR3 length: 15 residues. V shed 6 bases and J shed 1 base, with 13 bases lying between them. Looked up from germline, CDR1 is MDHEN and CDR2 is SYDVKM. The chain's CDR3 is CASRAGALAKNIQYF. Here the CDR3 DNA reads TGTGCCAGCAGGGCGGGGGCACTTGCCAAAAACATTCAGTACTTC. Combining the CDR3 with reference TRBV28 and TRBJ2-4 gives the whole variable domain DVKVTQSSRYLVKRTGEKVFLECVQDMDHENMFWYRQDPGLGLRLIYFSYDVKMKEKGDIPEGYSVSREKKERFSLILESASTNQTSMYLCASRAGALAKNIQYFGAGTRLSVL.

The genes are TRBV5-1 and TRBJ2-7, with a weak D call TRBD2 (5 bases). The V and J ends lost 4 bases and 0 bases respectively, with 14 bases between them. The CDR3 is 15 amino acids. The germline gives CDR1 SGHRS, CDR2 YFSETQ. The CDR3 spells CASSPSLARSYEQYF. In DNA, the CDR3 is TGCGCCAGCAGCCCCAGTTTAGCGCGCTCCTACGAGCAGTACTTC.

The V call is TRBV4-1, the J call TRBJ1-3, with TRBD1 as a possible D gene (5 bases). This CDR3 spans 16 amino acids. Trimming left V 4 bases short and J 0 bases short, with 13 bases between. CDR1 and CDR2 (germline): MGHRA, YSYEKL. CDR3 nucleotide sequence: TGCGCCAGCAGCCTTGCCTGGGGGGGCTCTGGAAACACCATATATTTT. This codes for CASSLAWGGSGNTIYF.

The V gene is TRBV13, the J gene TRBJ2-7; tentatively, D is TRBD1 (6 bases). V was pared by 2 bases and J by 5 bases, with 13 bases between. Germline V gene sequence: CDR1 PRHDT, CDR2 FYEKMQ (reference sequence). The CDR3 runs 14 residues. The CDR3 DNA reads TGTGCCAGCAGCTTAAATACAGGGAAAGACGAGCAGTACTTC. Encoded protein: CASSLNTGKDEQYF.

The chain recombines TRBV7-6 with TRBJ2-6; 10 nucleotides agree with TRBD1. Germline V gene sequence: CDR1 SGHVS, CDR2 FNYEAQ. The CDR3 has 19 amino acids. Unmatched junction bases numbered 7, after V lost 2 bases and J lost 0 bases. This chain's CDR3 is CASSLWGTGENSGANVLTF. CDR3 in DNA: TGTGCCAGCAGCTTATGGGGGACAGGGGAGAACTCTGGGGCCAACGTCCTGACTTTC.

The chain combines TRBV28 with TRBJ2-7; TRBD2 agrees at 8 bases. V lost 5 bases, J lost 3 bases, and 12 bases stayed unmatched. Germline V lookup: CDR1 MDHEN, CDR2 SYDVKM. The CDR3 has 16 residues. The CDR3 DNA sequence: TGTGCCAGCAGTACTACACGGCGGGGGGACTACTACGAGCAGTACTTC. Residues: CASSTTRRGDYYEQYF.

The chain links TRBV28 to TRBJ2-3; 7 bases agree with TRBD2. This CDR3 has 15 amino acids. Germline loops: CDR1 MDHEN, CDR2 SYDVKM. Germline trimming cut 2 bases from V and 0 bases from J; bases unmatched to any gene: 2. CDR3: CASSLREDSTDTQYF. CDR3 bases: TGTGCCAGCAGTTTACGGGAGGATAGCACAGATACGCAGTATTTT.

V and J are TRBV7-9 and TRBJ2-1; TRBD2 is a possible D gene (5 bases). The CDR3 length is 15 residues. Germline V lookup: CDR1 SEHNR, CDR2 FQNEAQ (reference sequence). V was pared by 2 bases and J by 8 bases, with 16 bases between. CDR3 sequence reads: CASSLIVGEADEQFF. The CDR3 DNA reads TGTGCCAGCAGCTTAATCGTCGGGGAAGCGGATGAGCAGTTCTTC.

On this clone: The sample contains more than one DNA sequence encoding this CDR3. This sequence joins TRBV27 and TRBJ2-3; 7 bases are shared with TRBD2. The CDR3 has 14 amino acids. The trim removed 4 bases at V and 3 bases at J, leaving 4 bases unmatched. Germline loops: CDR1 MNHEY, CDR2 SMNVEV (reference sequence). CDR3 loop: CASSSQRETDTQYF. The CDR3, as DNA: TGTGCCAGCAGTTCCCAGCGGGAAACAGATACGCAGTATTTT.